These 9 T cell receptor beta chains came from one sample sequenced in a study of brain T cells in children with intractable seizures. The protocol was immunoSEQ multiplex PCR, while the TCRdb copy is restricted to in-frame clones and leaves out a portion. The table has about 110,000 clones, around 94% seen once. The sequences come from peripheral blood, collected at surgery. The receptors shown here come from a boy younger than two with hemimegalencephaly and intractable seizures.

V and J are TRBV7-3 and TRBJ1-1; no firm D call. This CDR3 has 14 amino acids. V was pared by 5 bases and J by 2 bases, with 12 bases between. The V gene's germline CDR1 is SGHTA and CDR2 FQGTGA. The CDR3 nucleotides read TGTGCCAGCAGCCCCTCCTTCGGCAACACTGAAGCTTTCTTT. Its protein product is CASSPSFGNTEAFF.

This chain uses TRBV6-5 with TRBJ2-7, with TRBD2 matching 7 bases. This CDR3 comprises 14 residues. CDR1 and CDR2 (germline): MNHEY, SVGAGI. The V segment lost 6 bases and the J segment 0 bases; nucleotides outside the gene matches: 5. The CDR3 region is CASSPGLGSYEQYF. The CDR3 coding sequence is TGTGCCAGCAGCCCAGGACTAGGCTCCTACGAGCAGTACTTC.

This chain connects TRBV6-5 to TRBJ1-4; 8 bases match TRBD1. The CDR3 spans 12 residues. J gave up 8 bases and V 4 bases, and 0 bases lay outside the gene matches. Germline V gives CDR1 MNHEY, CDR2 SVGAGI. The DNA of the CDR3 is TGTGCCAGCAGTTGGGACAGGGAAAAACTGTTTTTT. It is translated as CASSWDREKLFF.

J is TRBJ2-6 and V is TRBV11-2, with D perhaps matching TRBD1 or TRBD2 (6 bases each). Trimming took off 6 bases at V and 3 bases at J, with 12 bases between the two ends. The V gene's germline CDR1 is SGHAT and CDR2 FQNNGV. The CDR3 contains 15 residues. The CDR3 reads CASRIGGNGANVLTF. CDR3 in DNA: TGTGCCAGCAGGATAGGGGGGAATGGGGCCAACGTCCTGACTTTC.

The rearrangement joins TRBV5-4 to TRBJ2-4; possibly TRBD1 or TRBD2 for D (6 bases each). This CDR3 has 15 amino acids. In germline, CDR1 is SGHNT, CDR2 YYREEE (reference sequence). V lost 3 bases to trimming and J lost 6 bases, with 16 bases between them. The CDR3 here is CASSSNREAGNIQYF. CDR3 nucleotides: TGTGCCAGCAGCTCGAACAGGGAGGCTGGAAACATTCAGTACTTC.

The chain combines TRBV6-5 with TRBJ2-7, with 8 bases aligning to TRBD2. V lost 9 bases and J lost 4; bases outside the gene matches: 8. The CDR3 consists of 13 residues. CDR1 is MNHEY and CDR2 is SVGAGI in the germline V gene. The CDR3 loop is CAREDIAGYEQYF. The DNA of the CDR3 is TGTGCCAGGGAGGACATAGCGGGGTACGAGCAGTACTTC.

J is TRBJ2-1 and V is TRBV5-1; 13 nucleotides match TRBD2. The germline gives CDR1 SGHRS, CDR2 YFSETQ. Unmatched junction bases numbered 4, after V lost 4 bases and J lost 6 bases. The CDR3 runs 15 residues. CDR3 in DNA: TGCGCCAGCAGCCTGGGACTAGCGGGAAGCAATGAGCAGTTCTTC. Translation: CASSLGLAGSNEQFF.

In its sample, this clone was seen once. The chain is built from TRBV6-5 and TRBJ1-2; TRBD1 is a possible D gene (5 bases). Trimming cost V 2 bases and J 6 bases, with 16 bases left between them. This CDR3 has 15 residues. Germline loops: CDR1 MNHEY, CDR2 SVGAGI. CDR3 protein: CASSYRAGLGHGYTF. The CDR3 nucleotides are TGTGCCAGCAGTTACAGGGCAGGGTTGGGTCATGGCTACACCTTC.

The rearrangement links TRBV6-2 or TRBV6-3 to TRBJ2-3; D is tentatively TRBD1 or TRBD2 (5 bases each). V lost 0 bases, J lost 7 bases, and 17 bases lay in between. This CDR3 comprises 16 residues. Germline CDR1 is MNHEY and CDR2 is SVGEGT. As DNA, the CDR3 is TGTGCCAGCAGTTACTCCCGGGACGTGATGAAGTATACGCAGTATTTT. It translates to CASSYSRDVMKYTQYF.